The T cell receptor (beta chain) under discussion was sequenced for a study of T cell responses to AZD1222 COVID-19 vaccine. Whole-study results and caveats: Baseline testing showed seropositivity in only a handful of AZD1222 recipients. Without day 14 samples, only post-peak T cell repertoires were studied.

Trimming removed 4 bases from V and 7 bases from J; junction bases left unmatched: 9. The CDR3 runs 14 residues. In germline, CDR1 is SEHNR, CDR2 FQNEAQ (reference sequence). Only in-frame clones appear in the TCRdb table, and some are missing; sequencing was by immunoSEQ multiplex PCR. This sample has 130,000 or so clones, with around 88% found just once. Notes on this clone: As yet, its antigen is unknown.

The V gene is TRBV7-9, the J gene TRBJ2-7, with 8 positions matching TRBD2. Sequencing used peripheral blood, obtained on day 0 of MenACWY control vaccination. The TCR comes from an adult in good health. CDR3 region: CASSSPGLVGEQYF. The DNA of the CDR3 is TGTGCCAGCAGCTCGCCGGGACTAGTGGGGGAGCAGTACTTC.